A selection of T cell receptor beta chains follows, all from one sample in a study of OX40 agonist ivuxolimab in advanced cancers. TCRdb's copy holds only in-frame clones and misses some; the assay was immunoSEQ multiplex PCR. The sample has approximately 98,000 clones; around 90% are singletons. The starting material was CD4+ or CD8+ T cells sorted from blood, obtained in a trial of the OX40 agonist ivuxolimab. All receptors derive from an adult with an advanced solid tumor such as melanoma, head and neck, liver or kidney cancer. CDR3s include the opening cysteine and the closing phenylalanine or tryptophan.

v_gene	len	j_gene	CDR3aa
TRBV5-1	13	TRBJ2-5	CASSLVLQETQYF
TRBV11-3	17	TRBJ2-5	CASSLSITGQGQETQYF
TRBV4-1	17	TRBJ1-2	CASSQEGRANSMEGYTF
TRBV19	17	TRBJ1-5	CASSKWRGGADNQPQHF
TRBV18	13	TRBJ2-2	CASSPGATGELFF
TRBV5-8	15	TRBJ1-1	CASSLGTASNTEAFF
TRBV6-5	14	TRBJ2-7	CASSSGGDPYEQYF
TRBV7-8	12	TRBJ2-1	CASSQVYGEQFF
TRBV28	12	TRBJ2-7	CASSPGFYEQYF
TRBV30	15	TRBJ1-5	CAWSLGRGDNQPQHF
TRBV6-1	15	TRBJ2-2	CASLGTSPNTGELFF
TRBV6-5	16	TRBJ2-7	CASSYGGTGSSYEQYF
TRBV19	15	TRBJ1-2	CASMTQQGAGYGYTF
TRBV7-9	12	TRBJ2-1	CASKTGYNEQFF
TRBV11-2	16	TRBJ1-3	CASSLGTGVSGNTIYF
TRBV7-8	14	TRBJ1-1	CASSLALSNTEAFF
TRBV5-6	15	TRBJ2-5	CASSRRGAGRRTQYF
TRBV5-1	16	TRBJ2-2	CASSLFRGMNTGELFF
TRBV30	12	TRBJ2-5	CAWSPQLETQYF
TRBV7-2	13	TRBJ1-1	CAGSLDYRDWAFF
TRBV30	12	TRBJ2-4	CAWQQGKNIQYF
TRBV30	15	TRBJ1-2	CAWSRQTPSPYGYTF
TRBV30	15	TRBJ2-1	CAWSVLGAHHNEQFF
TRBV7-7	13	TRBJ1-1	CANIQVGGSEAFF